This TCR beta chain was recorded in a study of early T cells in non-severe SARS-CoV-2 infection. TCRdb processed the 5' RACE reads anew with MiXCR; each CDR3 protein has one entry. The sample consists of more than 50,000 distinct CDR3 sequences, roughly an eighth of them appearing once. This clonotype was observed many times. Germline V CDR1 and CDR2: MNHNS, SASEGT. This CDR3 is built from 15 residues. V lost 2 bases to trimming and J lost 6 bases; unmatched junction nucleotides: 3. The source was whole blood, collected at baseline. This TCR came from an adult who was a healthcare worker with PCR-confirmed SARS-CoV-2 infection or an uninfected control (not recorded which). The chain recombines TRBV6-1 with TRBJ2-1; 11 bases are shared with TRBD2. CDR3 nucleotide sequence: TGTGCCAGCAGTGAATGGACTAGCGGGCCCAATGAGCAGTTCTTC. Translating it yields CASSEWTSGPNEQFF.